This entry concerns a single T cell receptor (beta chain). Its specificity is not known. Unique molecular identifiers had been added to the TCR beta cDNA libraries. Each CDR3 protein gets one entry after TCRdb re-called the PCR reads with MiXCR. The sample lists roughly 540,000 distinct CDR3 sequences, under 40% occurring once. The data originate from a study of post-analysis software for immune sequencing data. The study's findings and limits: Patients showed TRBV5-6, TRBV5-1 and TRBV20-1 among five TRBV segments more frequent than in controls.

CDR1 SGHRS and CDR2 YFSETQ come from the germline V gene. Deletions cut 0 bases from V and 10 bases from J, with 17 bases between. There are 16 residues in the CDR3. The chain uses TRBV5-1 and TRBJ1-6; possible D gene TRBD1, 6 bases. The sample was blood. The TCR comes from a girl under 18 with multiple sclerosis. The CDR3 here is CASSLGARGAGSPLHF. The CDR3 DNA follows: TGCGCCAGCAGCTTGGGAGCACGGGGGGCAGGGTCACCCCTCCACTTT.